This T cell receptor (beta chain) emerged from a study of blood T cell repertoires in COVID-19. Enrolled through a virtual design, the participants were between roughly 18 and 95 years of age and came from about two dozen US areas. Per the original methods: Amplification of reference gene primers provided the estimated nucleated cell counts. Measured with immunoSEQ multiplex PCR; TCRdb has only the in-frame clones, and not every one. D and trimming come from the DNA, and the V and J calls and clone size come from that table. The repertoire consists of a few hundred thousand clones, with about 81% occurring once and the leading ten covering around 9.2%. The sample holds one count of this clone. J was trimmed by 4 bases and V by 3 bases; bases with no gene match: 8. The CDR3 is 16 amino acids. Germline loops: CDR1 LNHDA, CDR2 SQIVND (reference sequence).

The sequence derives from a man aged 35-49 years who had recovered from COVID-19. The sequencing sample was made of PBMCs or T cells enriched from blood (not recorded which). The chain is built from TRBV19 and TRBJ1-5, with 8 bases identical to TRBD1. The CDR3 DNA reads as TGTGCCAGTAGTATGAGTGGCAGGGGGCGGAATCAGCCCCAGCATTTT. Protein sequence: CASSMSGRGRNQPQHF.